Listed below are T cell receptor beta chains from one sample, sequenced in a study of PD-L1 blockade in urothelial cancer. Sequencing was performed with immunoSEQ multiplex PCR; in TCRdb, only in-frame clones are kept and a portion is missing. The sample shows some 19,000 clones, 90% of them seen only once. Sequenced here: PBMCs, sampled around atezolizumab (anti-PD-L1) treatment. The receptors were gathered from a woman in her sixties or seventies with urothelial cancer. Both conserved end residues are part of each CDR3. D genes are given only for firm matches. The size field is filled for only some rows; it gives once, few, many or a size class.

v_gene: TRBV7-2; abundance: .; d_gene: .; j_gene: TRBJ2-7; CDR3nt: TGTGCCAGCACCCCGCGCCGCTCCTACGAGCAGTACTTC; CDR3aa: CASTPRRSYEQYF
v_gene: TRBV4-3; abundance: .; d_gene: TRBD1; j_gene: TRBJ1-1; CDR3nt: TGCGCCAGCAGCCCGGCCCAGACAGGGATAGCTGAAGCTTTCTTT; CDR3aa: CASSPAQTGIAEAFF
v_gene: TRBV27; abundance: once; d_gene: TRBD1; j_gene: TRBJ1-3; CDR3nt: TGTGCCAGCAGTTTGACAGGGGTGGGAAACACCATATATTTT; CDR3aa: CASSLTGVGNTIYF
v_gene: TRBV11-2; abundance: once; d_gene: .; j_gene: TRBJ2-2; CDR3nt: TGTGCCAGCAGCTTAGCCTACAACACCGGGGAGCTGTTTTTT; CDR3aa: CASSLAYNTGELFF
v_gene: TRBV2; abundance: .; d_gene: .; j_gene: TRBJ2-2; CDR3nt: TGTGCCAGCAGTGAAAAAGGACTCAACACCGGGGAGCTGTTTTTT; CDR3aa: CASSEKGLNTGELFF
v_gene: TRBV28; abundance: .; d_gene: .; j_gene: TRBJ1-5; CDR3nt: TGTGCCAGCAGTGATGACAGGCTCAATCAGCCCCAGCATTTT; CDR3aa: CASSDDRLNQPQHF
v_gene: TRBV5-1; abundance: .; d_gene: TRBD1; j_gene: TRBJ1-1; CDR3nt: TGCGCCAGCAGCTCGAGAGACAGGGGCTCTGAAGCTTTCTTT; CDR3aa: CASSSRDRGSEAFF
v_gene: TRBV4-1; abundance: .; d_gene: .; j_gene: TRBJ1-2; CDR3nt: TGCGCCAGCAGCCACGAGGGTCCTAACCCAAACTATGGCTACACCTTC; CDR3aa: CASSHEGPNPNYGYTF
v_gene: TRBV5-1; abundance: few; d_gene: .; j_gene: TRBJ2-3; CDR3nt: TGCGCCAGCAGAATTACAACAGGGTCAGATACGCAGTATTTT; CDR3aa: CASRITTGSDTQYF
v_gene: TRBV2; abundance: .; d_gene: TRBD1; j_gene: TRBJ1-1; CDR3nt: TGTGCCAGCAGACTGGACAGGGCTATTGAAGCTTTCTTT; CDR3aa: CASRLDRAIEAFF
v_gene: TRBV10-3; abundance: .; d_gene: .; j_gene: TRBJ1-1; CDR3nt: TGTGCCATCAGTGAGTCGGAACGAGGGACTGAAGCTTTCTTT; CDR3aa: CAISESERGTEAFF
v_gene: TRBV7-6; abundance: once; d_gene: TRBD1; j_gene: TRBJ2-7; CDR3nt: TGTGCCAGCAGCTTAGTCGGACAGGGGGCGGGGGAGCAGTACTTC; CDR3aa: CASSLVGQGAGEQYF
v_gene: TRBV4-1; abundance: .; d_gene: .; j_gene: TRBJ2-1; CDR3nt: TGCGCCAGCAGCCAAAGCGAGGCCATAGGCTACAATGAGCAGTTCTTC; CDR3aa: CASSQSEAIGYNEQFF
v_gene: TRBV28; abundance: .; d_gene: TRBD1; j_gene: TRBJ1-1; CDR3nt: TGTGCCATCACGCTGGGACAGCTCACTGAAGCTTTCTTT; CDR3aa: CAITLGQLTEAFF
v_gene: TRBV7-2; abundance: .; d_gene: .; j_gene: TRBJ1-3; CDR3nt: TGTGCCAGCAGCTTAGTTGCAGTCTCGGGGGCTGGAAACACCATATATTTT; CDR3aa: CASSLVAVSGAGNTIYF